The 4 T cell receptor beta chains reported below all come from one sample, sequenced in a study of a mutant IDH1 vaccine in newly diagnosed glioma. Repertoires were generated with immunoSEQ multiplex PCR, while TCRdb's copy carries only in-frame clones and drops some. The sample holds tens of thousands of clones, approximately 78% seen once. These receptors' targets are unknown. The sample's time point: week 47, end of study. Vaccination used 300 ug of mutant IDH1 20-mer peptide per dose, with topical imiquimod. The sequenced sample was PBMCs, obtained from a glioma patient whose treatment included an IDH1 peptide vaccine. The receptors here all came from a man between 40 and 49 years old with glioma.

The chain carries TRBV5-6 and TRBJ2-5, with D unresolved. The DNA matches TRBJ2-7 better at its end, which makes the J call doubtful. Germline CDR1 and CDR2: SGHDT and YYEEEE. CDR3 length: 12 residues. The CDR3: CASSLSRLEQYF. Here the CDR3 DNA reads TGTGCCAGCAGCTTATCTAGACTCGAGCAGTACTTC.

J is TRBJ2-1 and V is TRBV2; D is possibly TRBD1 (7 bases). V lost 11 bases and J 2 bases, leaving 13 bases between the germline ends. The CDR3 extends over 13 amino acids. Germline CDR1 and CDR2: SNHLY and FYNNEI. CDR3 in amino acids: CAGAGGTYNEQFF. The CDR3, as DNA: TGTGCCGGAGCAGGGGGGACCTACAATGAGCAGTTCTTC.

The rearrangement joins TRBV19 to TRBJ2-7; a weak D match, TRBD1 (5 bases). Germline V gives CDR1 LNHDA, CDR2 SQIVND (reference sequence). The length of the CDR3 is 13 residues. V was trimmed by 4 bases and J by 2 bases, leaving 9 bases between them. The CDR3 is CASSNQGPYEQYF. The DNA of the CDR3 is TGTGCCAGTAGTAATCAGGGCCCCTACGAGCAGTACTTC.

The V call is TRBV7-8, the J call TRBJ1-4; D gene ambiguous. V was pared by 1 base and J by 0 bases, with 9 bases between. The CDR3 consists of 16 residues. CDR1 is SGHVS and CDR2 is FQNEAQ in the germline V gene. CDR3 bases: TGTGCCAGCAGCTTAGGCGACGGGCCAACTAATGAAAAACTGTTTTTT. Protein: CASSLGDGPTNEKLFF.